Listed below are T cell receptor beta chains from one sample, sequenced in a study of OX40 agonist ivuxolimab in advanced cancers. TCRdb's copy holds only in-frame clones and misses some; the assay was immunoSEQ multiplex PCR. The table lists some 86,000 clones, roughly 84% of them singletons. Material: CD4+ or CD8+ T cells sorted from blood, obtained in a trial of the OX40 agonist ivuxolimab. The origin of the receptors is an adult with an advanced solid tumor such as melanoma, head and neck, liver or kidney cancer. CDR3s include the opening cysteine and the closing phenylalanine or tryptophan. The order of the fields is CDR3 protein, CDR3 DNA, clone size, V gene, J gene, D gene. D genes are given only for firm matches. Not all rows give a size; the values are once, few, many and, for expanded clones, a class.

CDR3aa: CASSLTFWGGGRATGELFF; CDR3nt: TGTGCCAGCAGCTTGACGTTTTGGGGTGGCGGGAGGGCCACCGGGGAGCTGTTTTTT; abundance: NA; v_gene: TRBV13; j_gene: TRBJ2-2; d_gene: TRBD2
CDR3aa: CAWSTGQGDPAQHF; CDR3nt: TGTGCCTGGAGTACGGGACAGGGGGATCCGGCCCAGCATTTT; abundance: NA; v_gene: TRBV30; j_gene: TRBJ1-5; d_gene: TRBD1
CDR3aa: CASSQTSGRDSYNEQFF; CDR3nt: TGTGCCAGCAGCCAGACTAGCGGGAGGGACTCCTACAATGAGCAGTTCTTC; abundance: NA; v_gene: TRBV4-2; j_gene: TRBJ2-1; d_gene: TRBD2
CDR3aa: CAWDLIPPTDTQYF; CDR3nt: TGTGCCTGGGATTTAATCCCCCCCACAGATACGCAGTATTTT; abundance: NA; v_gene: TRBV30; j_gene: TRBJ2-3; d_gene: NA
CDR3aa: CAWTLLQGVGEQYF; CDR3nt: TGTGCCTGGACTCTCCTTCAGGGGGTGGGCGAGCAGTACTTC; abundance: NA; v_gene: TRBV30; j_gene: TRBJ2-7; d_gene: TRBD1
CDR3aa: CASSRRDITDTQYF; CDR3nt: TGTGCCAGCAGCCGCCGGGACATCACAGATACGCAGTATTTT; abundance: once; v_gene: TRBV7-2; j_gene: TRBJ2-3; d_gene: NA
CDR3aa: CASRKDRDTLRQYF; CDR3nt: TGTGCCAGCAGAAAGGACAGGGATACCCTAAGGCAGTACTTC; abundance: NA; v_gene: TRBV28; j_gene: TRBJ2-7; d_gene: TRBD1
CDR3aa: CASSLLGGGGEQYF; CDR3nt: TGTGCCAGCAGTTTATTAGGGGGAGGGGGCGAGCAGTACTTC; abundance: NA; v_gene: TRBV27; j_gene: TRBJ2-7; d_gene: NA
CDR3aa: CASRTARDTEAFF; CDR3nt: TGTGCCAGCCGGACAGCTCGTGACACTGAAGCTTTCTTT; abundance: NA; v_gene: TRBV6-1; j_gene: TRBJ1-1; d_gene: NA
CDR3aa: CASSSPLGLSSTDTQYF; CDR3nt: TGTGCCAGCAGCTCACCCCTTGGACTGTCCAGCACAGATACGCAGTATTTT; abundance: NA; v_gene: TRBV9; j_gene: TRBJ2-3; d_gene: NA
CDR3aa: CASSPDNEQFF; CDR3nt: TGTGCCAGCAGTCCTGACAATGAGCAGTTCTTC; abundance: NA; v_gene: TRBV28; j_gene: TRBJ2-1; d_gene: NA